These 13 T cell receptor beta chains were all obtained from the same sample, sequenced in a study of chemoradiotherapy in HPV16-positive cancers. Data came from immunoSEQ multiplex PCR; TCRdb stores just in-frame clones and leaves some out. The sample lists 30,000 to 35,000 clones, roughly nine tenths occurring once. The sequencing here drew on blood, taken from a patient who underwent chemoradiotherapy. The receptors derive from a human donor with HPV-associated anogenital cancer.

This chain links TRBV5-1 with TRBJ2-5, with D perhaps being TRBD1 or TRBD2 (6 bases each). The V end lost 0 bases, the J end lost 9 bases, and 24 bases lay between the germline ends. Germline V lookup: CDR1 SGHRS, CDR2 YFSETQ. The CDR3 totals 17 residues. The CDR3 protein is CASSLGSGRPNREAQYF. The CDR3 coding sequence is TGCGCCAGCAGCTTGGGTTCAGGCAGGCCCAACAGGGAGGCCCAGTACTTC.

The genes are TRBV11-3 and TRBJ2-3; 7 bases align to TRBD1. The CDR3 is made up of 18 amino acids. Germline V gives CDR1 SGHNT, CDR2 YENEEA. The V segment lost 5 bases and the J segment 1 base; nucleotides outside the gene matches: 15. The CDR3 loop reads CASSLRGTRAGGTDTQYF. CDR3 coding DNA: TGTGCCAGCAGCCTCAGGGGGACCCGGGCTGGAGGCACAGATACGCAGTATTTT. Together with reference TRBV11-3 and TRBJ2-3, the CDR3 gives the full variable domain: EAGVVQSPRYKIIEKKQPVAFWCNPISGHNTLYWYLQNLGQGPELLIRYENEEAVDDSQLPKDRFSAERLKGVDSTLKIQPAELGDSAVYLCASSLRGTRAGGTDTQYFGPGTRLTVL.

The CDR3 DNA is TGTGCCAGTAGCCTAGACAGGGGGCTGATTCAGCCCCAGCATTTT. Its protein product is CASSLDRGLIQPQHF. The chain employs TRBV19 and TRBJ1-5; 10 nucleotides line up with TRBD1. Germline V lookup: CDR1 LNHDA, CDR2 SQIVND (reference sequence). V trimming: 6 bases; J trimming: 6 bases; junction bases outside the gene matches: 8. CDR3 length equals 15 residues.

The chain uses TRBV5-1 and TRBJ2-7, with TRBD1 matching 8 bases. CDR1 is SGHRS, CDR2 YFSETQ, per germline. The V segment lost 0 bases and the J segment 4 bases; nucleotides outside the gene matches: 3. There are 14 residues in the CDR3. The CDR3 bases are TGCGCCAGCAGCTTGGGGGGACAGGTTTACGAGCAGTACTTC. Translation: CASSLGGQVYEQYF.

V is TRBV2 and J is TRBJ1-6, with 8 positions matching TRBD1. After removal of 3 bases from V and 9 bases from J, the junction contained 10 bases not matched to a gene. The CDR3 length is 16 residues. Germline lookup yields CDR1 SNHLY and CDR2 FYNNEI. The CDR3 DNA sequence: TGTGCCAGCAGTGATAATACAGGGGGTGGGTTTTCACCCCTCCACTTT. This gives the protein CASSDNTGGGFSPLHF.

This sequence joins TRBV7-6 and TRBJ1-4; 9 bases fit TRBD1. CDR1 is SGHVS, CDR2 FNYEAQ, per germline. Trimming removed 5 bases from V and 8 bases from J; junction bases left unmatched: 9. This CDR3 is built from 15 residues. The CDR3 here is CASSRWTGVREKLFF. The CDR3 DNA follows: TGTGCCAGCAGCCGGTGGACAGGGGTGAGGGAAAAACTGTTTTTT. The full variable domain, with the rest looked up from reference TRBV7-6 and TRBJ1-4, is GAGVSQSPRYKVTKRGQDVALRCDPISGHVSLYWYRQALGQGPEFLTYFNYEAQQDKSGLPNDRFSAERPEGSISTLTIQRTEQRDSAMYRCASSRWTGVREKLFFGSGTQLSVL.

The chain carries TRBV7-9 and TRBJ1-2; 9 bases are a match to TRBD1. This CDR3 is 13 amino acids long. V trimming: 4 bases; J trimming: 8 bases; junction bases outside the gene matches: 5. CDR1 and CDR2 (germline): SEHNR, FQNEAQ (reference sequence). This chain's CDR3 is CASSWDRDGGYTF. The DNA for the CDR3 is TGTGCCAGCAGCTGGGACAGGGACGGCGGCTACACCTTC.

The CDR3 nucleotides read TGTGCCAGCAGCTTGGCGACAGATTTCCAAGAGACCCAGTACTTC. It yields the protein CASSLATDFQETQYF. The chain joins TRBV5-6 to TRBJ2-5, with D tentatively TRBD1 (5 bases). V was trimmed by 0 bases and J by 1 base, leaving 10 bases between them. Germline values: CDR1 SGHDT, CDR2 YYEEEE. The CDR3 runs to 15 residues.

The CDR3 region has the DNA TGTGCCAGCAGCCCCCACACGCAGTATTTT. Translating it yields CASSPHTQYF. The chain carries TRBV7-9 and TRBJ2-3; D gene ambiguous. The CDR3 totals 10 residues. Per the germline V gene, CDR1 is SEHNR and CDR2 is FQNEAQ (reference sequence). Deletions cut 5 bases from V and 9 bases from J, with 6 bases between.

The chain is built from TRBV5-6 and TRBJ2-7; D remains ambiguous. CDR3 size: 13 residues. Germline V lookup: CDR1 SGHDT, CDR2 YYEEEE. Trimming pared 0 bases from V and 7 bases from J, leaving 11 bases between. CDR3 residues: CASSLGEGREQYF. For the CDR3, the DNA is TGTGCCAGCAGCTTGGGGGAAGGAAGAGAGCAGTACTTC.

J is TRBJ1-6 and V is TRBV19; D unresolved. Between the trimmed V and J ends, which lost 3 bases and 7 bases, there was a span of 7 bases. The CDR3 is 13 amino acids. Germline loops: CDR1 LNHDA, CDR2 SQIVND (reference sequence). As DNA, the CDR3 is TGTGCCAGTAGTATGCAGGAGAATTCACCCCTCCACTTT. Its protein is CASSMQENSPLHF.

The chain combines TRBV5-1 with TRBJ2-7; 11 bases fit TRBD1. The ends lost 4 bases at V and 1 base at J; junction bases unmatched: 4. The V gene's germline CDR1 is SGHRS and CDR2 YFSETQ. The CDR3 length is 15 residues. For the CDR3, the DNA is TGCGCCAGCAGCCCGGGGACAGGGGGGTCCTACGAGCAGTACTTC. Protein: CASSPGTGGSYEQYF.

This chain uses TRBV5-4 with TRBJ2-7; maybe TRBD2 (5 bases). CDR1 SGHNT and CDR2 YYREEE come from the germline V gene (reference sequence). This CDR3 is 15 amino acids long. V was shortened by 0 bases and J by 3 bases, with 13 bases between the two germline ends. CDR3 residues: CASSLDLATNYEQYF. As DNA, the CDR3 is TGTGCCAGCAGCTTGGACCTAGCAACGAACTACGAGCAGTACTTC.